The clone carrying this TCR beta chain was seen more than once but under ten times. What it recognizes is unknown. Germline CDR1 reads SGHRS; CDR2 reads YFSETQ. CDR3 length: 14 residues. Trimming took off 5 bases at V and 10 bases at J, with 16 bases between the two ends. A TCRbeta library incorporating unique molecular identifiers was prepared. MiXCR, run by TCRdb on the PCR reads, gives a single entry per CDR3 protein. The data contain about 210,000 distinct CDR3 sequences, approximately 17% of them singletons. The data originate from a study of T-cell reconstitution after alpha-beta-depleted transplantation in children. Whole-study findings and limits: The origin of alpha-beta T cells about two months after transplant was reportedly several hundred expanded graft clones. A year had passed since transplant, and T-cell counts and diversity by then came mostly from newly produced T cells. High day-60 TCRbeta diversity in some patients came from surviving recipient T cells and thymic progenitors.

The sample consisted of PBMCs, mostly from graft donor cells, taken 360 days after TCRalphabeta/CD19-depleted stem cell transplant. The chain is built from TRBV5-1 and TRBJ1-6, with D unclear. This sequence originates from a male patient between 2 and 15 years old who had a stem cell transplant for acute lymphoblastic leukemia, so the T cells may come from the graft donor. The CDR3 DNA follows: TGCGCCAGCAGTGGGGATTACGACGAGTCACCCCTCCACTTT. Residues: CASSGDYDESPLHF.